There are many counts of the clone carrying this T cell receptor beta chain. The sample comes from a study of regulatory T cells in long-lasting Graves disease. Germline V gives CDR1 MDHEN, CDR2 SYDVKM. The V gene lost 5 bases and the J gene lost 8 bases, with 13 bases spanning the gap. This CDR3 has 14 amino acids. Libraries of TCR beta came from iRepertoire HTBI primers plus Arm-PCR of CDR3 regions. TCRdb re-called the multiplex PCR reads through MiXCR, storing one row per CDR3 protein. Of hundreds of thousands of distinct CDR3 sequences listed, 15% to 20% were seen once; the top ten hold around 18%. This sample's time point: newly diagnosed GD, antithyroid drugs for less than 3 months. TCR sequences were obtained from RNA taken from PBMCs. The sample also formed part of further work on T cells in Graves' hyperthyroidism and ophthalmopathy.

This clonotype was obtained from a woman in her twenties or thirties with Graves disease. The chain uses TRBV28 and TRBJ1-6, with a weak D call TRBD1 (5 bases). The sample in question was peripheral blood mononuclear cells (PBMCs), obtained at new diagnosis, from a patient treated with antithyroid drugs. Here the CDR3 DNA reads TGTGCCAGCAGTAGGGGAAGGCCGGATTCACCCCTCCACTTT. Protein sequence: CASSRGRPDSPLHF.